This entry concerns a single T cell receptor beta chain. Its specificity is unknown. The PCR made use of 60 Vbeta and 13 Jbeta primers. The data were produced by immunoSEQ multiplex PCR, yet TCRdb's version contains in-frame clones alone and is incomplete. The sample has some 65,000 clones; 62% are singletons. The data were taken from a study of cytomegalovirus exposure and HLA in healthy donors. The study, taken as a whole, reports: In a later analysis, most CMV-associated TCR beta chains appeared HLA-restricted.

The CDR3 is 17 residues long. CDR1 and CDR2 from the germline V gene are SSHAT and FNYEAQ (reference sequence). V lost 0 bases to trimming and J lost 7 bases; unmatched junction nucleotides: 6. The chain is built from TRBV7-7 and TRBJ2-1; 13 positions agree with TRBD2. The sample comprised PBMCs. The origin of this receptor is a man in his thirties or forties in good health and CMV-seronegative. CDR3 in amino acids: CASSLARELAGGNEQFF. CDR3 nucleotides: TGTGCCAGCAGCTTAGCGAGGGAACTAGCGGGGGGGAATGAGCAGTTCTTC.